One and the same sample provided the 8 T cell receptor beta chains below, sequenced in a study of T-cell reconstitution after alpha-beta-depleted transplantation in children. Using unique molecular identifiers, the investigators prepared the TCRbeta library. TCRdb re-derived calls from the PCR reads in MiXCR, one entry per CDR3 protein. Of roughly 400,000 distinct CDR3 sequences listed, approximately 41% are singletons. The sample was PBMCs, taken before TCRalphabeta/CD19-depleted stem cell transplant. These TCRs come from a girl aged 2-9 years with aplastic anemia, due to receive a stem cell transplant.

The V and J genes are TRBV25-1 and TRBJ2-7; tentatively, D is TRBD2 (6 bases). The CDR3 loop spans 10 amino acids. Trimming took 8 bases from V and 5 from J, leaving 7 bases between them. Germline-derived CDR1 and CDR2 are MGHDK and SYGVNS. Here the CDR3 reads CASPGDEQYF. The CDR3 nucleotides are TGTGCCAGCCCGGGGGACGAGCAGTACTTC.

This clonotype showed up just a few times. V usage is TRBV19 and J usage is TRBJ1-5; a possible D gene is TRBD1 (5 bases). CDR3 size: 15 residues. The ends were cut back, 7 bases at V and 5 bases at J, with 18 bases in the middle. In germline, CDR1 is LNHDA, CDR2 SQIVND (reference sequence). CDR3 in amino acids: CASTVGGTDYQPQHF. Here the CDR3 DNA reads TGTGCCAGTACCGTGGGGGGGACCGATTATCAGCCCCAGCATTTT. Full variable domain (outside the CDR3, taken from reference TRBV19 and TRBJ1-5): DGGITQSPKYLFRKEGQNVTLSCEQNLNHDAMYWYRQDPGQGLRLIYYSQIVNDFQKGDIAEGYSVSREKKESFPLTVTSAQKNPTAFYLCASTVGGTDYQPQHFGDGTRLSIL.

The rearrangement joins TRBV29-1 to TRBJ1-2; D not certain. Germline-derived CDR1 and CDR2 are SQVTM and ANQGSEA. CDR3 length: 11 amino acids. Trimming removed 4 bases at V and 4 bases at J, with 7 bases between. CDR3 DNA sequence: TGCAGCGTTGCGCTCCTCTATGGCTACACCTTC. It encodes CSVALLYGYTF. The variable domain in full, completed from reference TRBV29-1 and TRBJ1-2, reads SAVISQKPSRDICQRGTSLTIQCQVDSQVTMMFWYRQQPGQSLTLIATANQGSEATYESGFVIDKFPISRPNLTFSTLTVSNMSPEDSSIYLCSVALLYGYTFGSGTRLTVV.

Many counts were recorded for this clonotype. This rearrangement joins TRBV12-3 or TRBV12-4 to TRBJ1-1, with D tentatively TRBD1 (6 bases). The CDR3 extends over 14 amino acids. Trimming pared 0 bases from V and 1 base from J, leaving 6 bases between. The DNA of the CDR3 is TGTGCCAGCAGTTTAGCGGGACAGAACACTGAAGCTTTCTTT. Translation: CASSLAGQNTEAFF.

The chain couples TRBV5-1 to TRBJ1-6; D is uncertain. The CDR3 has 13 residues. Trimming left V 5 bases short and J 7 bases short, with 10 bases between. The germline gives CDR1 SGHRS, CDR2 YFSETQ. The CDR3 sequence: CASRNRANSPLHF. Written as DNA, the CDR3 is TGCGCCAGCAGAAATCGTGCCAATTCACCCCTCCACTTT.

This chain links TRBV5-1 with TRBJ2-1; 14 bases map to TRBD2. The junction had 9 bases not matched to a gene; V was cut back by 7 bases and J by 3 bases. Per the germline V gene, CDR1 is SGHRS and CDR2 is YFSETQ. The CDR3 runs 17 residues. The CDR3 sequence: CASGKGLAGVDYNEQFF. In DNA form, the CDR3 reads TGCGCCAGCGGTAAGGGACTAGCGGGAGTGGACTACAATGAGCAGTTCTTC. Together with reference TRBV5-1 and TRBJ2-1, the CDR3 gives the full variable domain: KAGVTQTPRYLIKTRGQQVTLSCSPISGHRSVSWYQQTPGQGLQFLFEYFSETQRNKGNFPGRFSGRQFSNSRSEMNVSTLELGDSALYLCASGKGLAGVDYNEQFFGPGTRLTVL.

This clonotype was seen a handful of times. The rearrangement joins TRBV7-9 to TRBJ2-5; D uncertain. The V gene's germline CDR1 is SEHNR and CDR2 FQNEAQ (reference sequence). V was shortened by 1 base and J by 5 bases, with 14 bases between the two germline ends. The CDR3 length is 15 residues. In nucleotides, the CDR3 is TGTGCCAGCAGCTTAGGTGGCTCCCCCGAGGAGACCCAGTACTTC. Amino acids: CASSLGGSPEETQYF. The full variable domain, in which reference TRBV7-9 and TRBJ2-5 provide the parts outside the CDR3, is DTGVSQNPRHKITKRGQNVTFRCDPISEHNRLYWYRQTLGQGPEFLTYFQNEAQLEKSRLLSDRFSAERPKGSFSTLEIQRTEQGDSAMYLCASSLGGSPEETQYFGPGTRLLVL.

V usage is TRBV20-1 and J usage is TRBJ2-4, with D possibly matching TRBD2 (5 bases). Trimming took 3 bases from V and 3 from J, leaving 12 bases between them. The CDR3 totals 14 residues. Germline V lookup: CDR1 DFQATT, CDR2 SNEGSKA (reference sequence). CDR3 DNA sequence: TGCAGTGCTAGCGCGCTGGAGGACAAAAACATTCAGTACTTC. Its translation: CSASALEDKNIQYF.